A selection of T cell receptor beta chains follows, all from one sample in a study of T cell repertoires in cytomegalovirus infection. TCRdb analysed the reads with MiXCR anew, one entry per CDR3 protein. The sample lists hundreds of thousands of distinct CDR3 sequences; around 9.1% were seen once. The sequenced sample consisted of PBMCs. The receptor source for this set is a human donor in good health (CMV status not recorded). Some clones in this sample may be carry-over from other donors' samples. The CDR3 runs from the conserved cysteine through the conserved F or W. The D gene is left open where the match is weak. Clone size appears in some rows only: once, few, many, or a class for an expanded clone.

j_gene: TRBJ2-6
abundance: many
d_gene: NA
v_gene: TRBV5-6
CDR3aa: CASSLDPGPGANVLTF
CDR3nt: TGTGCCAGCAGCTTGGACCCAGGGCCTGGGGCCAACGTCCTGACTTTC

j_gene: TRBJ2-5
abundance: many
d_gene: NA
v_gene: TRBV28
CDR3aa: CASSPLRQAQETQYF
CDR3nt: TGTGCCAGCAGTCCTCTTCGACAGGCCCAAGAGACCCAGTACTTC

j_gene: TRBJ1-2
abundance: many
d_gene: NA
v_gene: TRBV2
CDR3aa: CASSGTATSYGYTF
CDR3nt: TGTGCCAGCAGTGGGACAGCCACGTCCTATGGCTACACCTTC

j_gene: TRBJ2-2
abundance: few
d_gene: NA
v_gene: TRBV10-3
CDR3aa: CAIRRPGQNTGELFF
CDR3nt: TGTGCCATCCGGAGACCGGGACAGAACACCGGGGAGCTGTTTTTT

j_gene: TRBJ1-3
abundance: many
d_gene: NA
v_gene: TRBV7-9
CDR3aa: CASSLVVDTIYF
CDR3nt: TGTGCCAGCAGCTTAGTGGTGGACACCATATATTTT

j_gene: TRBJ1-1
abundance: few
d_gene: TRBD1
v_gene: TRBV6-5
CDR3aa: CASSYRDREAFF
CDR3nt: TGTGCCAGCAGTTACCGGGACAGGGAAGCTTTCTTT

j_gene: TRBJ2-1
abundance: few
d_gene: NA
v_gene: TRBV28
CDR3aa: CASSLGRGDYNEQFF
CDR3nt: TGTGCCAGCAGTTTGGGCAGGGGGGATTACAATGAGCAGTTCTTC

j_gene: TRBJ1-1
abundance: many
d_gene: NA
v_gene: TRBV7-9
CDR3aa: CASSLAFGALNTEAFF
CDR3nt: TGTGCCAGCAGCTTAGCCTTTGGGGCCTTGAACACTGAAGCTTTCTTT

j_gene: TRBJ2-3
abundance: many
d_gene: NA
v_gene: TRBV12-3/TRBV12-4
CDR3aa: CASSYDTQYF
CDR3nt: TGTGCCAGCAGTTACGATACGCAGTATTTT

j_gene: TRBJ1-6
abundance: many
d_gene: NA
v_gene: TRBV7-2
CDR3aa: CASSLVGRDSPLHF
CDR3nt: TGTGCCAGCAGCTTAGTAGGCAGGGATTCACCCCTCCACTTT

j_gene: TRBJ1-2
abundance: many
d_gene: NA
v_gene: TRBV28
CDR3aa: CASSSGRDGYTF
CDR3nt: TGTGCCAGCAGCTCCGGCCGGGATGGCTACACCTTC

j_gene: TRBJ2-1
abundance: many
d_gene: NA
v_gene: TRBV4-1
CDR3aa: CASSPTFGGNEQFF
CDR3nt: TGCGCCAGCAGCCCGACGTTCGGGGGCAATGAGCAGTTCTTC

j_gene: TRBJ2-2
abundance: many
d_gene: NA
v_gene: TRBV24-1
CDR3aa: CATSGENINTGELFF
CDR3nt: TGTGCCACCAGTGGCGAAAATATTAACACCGGGGAGCTGTTTTTT

j_gene: TRBJ2-7
abundance: many
d_gene: NA
v_gene: TRBV5-1
CDR3aa: CASSQQGIYEQYF
CDR3nt: TGCGCCAGCAGCCAGCAGGGAATCTACGAGCAGTACTTC

j_gene: TRBJ2-1
abundance: few
d_gene: NA
v_gene: TRBV5-4
CDR3aa: CASSLEANNVQFF
CDR3nt: TGTGCCAGCAGCTTGGAGGCTAACAATGTGCAGTTCTTC

j_gene: TRBJ2-3
abundance: few
d_gene: NA
v_gene: TRBV20-1
CDR3aa: CSASGPPTDTQYF
CDR3nt: TGCAGTGCTAGCGGTCCACCCACAGATACGCAGTATTTT

j_gene: TRBJ2-1
abundance: many
d_gene: NA
v_gene: TRBV7-2
CDR3aa: CASSSQGLYRVYNEQFF
CDR3nt: TGTGCCAGCAGCTCCCAGGGCCTATACAGGGTCTACAATGAGCAGTTCTTC

j_gene: TRBJ2-5
abundance: many
d_gene: NA
v_gene: TRBV27
CDR3aa: CASSLTRLLETQYF
CDR3nt: TGTGCCAGCAGCTTGACCCGTTTACTAGAGACCCAGTACTTC

j_gene: TRBJ2-3
abundance: many
d_gene: TRBD2
v_gene: TRBV6-6
CDR3aa: CASSWTSGDLADTQYF
CDR3nt: TGTGCCAGCAGTTGGACTAGCGGGGACTTGGCAGATACGCAGTATTTT

j_gene: TRBJ1-6
abundance: few
d_gene: NA
v_gene: TRBV5-1
CDR3aa: CASSHPEDSSYNSPLHF
CDR3nt: TGCGCCAGCAGCCACCCGGAGGACAGCTCCTATAATTCACCCCTCCACTTT

j_gene: TRBJ1-3
abundance: NA
d_gene: NA
v_gene: TRBV25-1
CDR3aa: CASSVAGARSGNTLYF
CDR3nt: TGTGCCAGCAGCGTTGCAGGGGCCCGCTCTGGAAACACCTTATATTTT

j_gene: TRBJ2-1
abundance: many
d_gene: TRBD1
v_gene: TRBV7-2
CDR3aa: CASSLSPLRDRGLNEQFF
CDR3nt: TGTGCCAGCAGCTTAAGCCCCCTCCGGGACAGGGGGCTGAATGAGCAGTTCTTC

j_gene: TRBJ2-3
abundance: few
d_gene: NA
v_gene: TRBV29-1
CDR3aa: CSVVSGYTDTQYF
CDR3nt: TGCAGCGTTGTTAGCGGCTACACAGATACGCAGTATTTT

j_gene: TRBJ2-4
abundance: many
d_gene: NA
v_gene: TRBV7-2
CDR3aa: CASSPPHANIQYF
CDR3nt: TGTGCCAGCAGCCCTCCTCACGCAAACATTCAGTACTTC

j_gene: TRBJ2-3
abundance: few
d_gene: TRBD2
v_gene: TRBV7-3
CDR3aa: CASSLSGGRTDTQYF
CDR3nt: TGTGCCAGCAGCTTATCCGGGGGGAGGACAGATACGCAGTATTTT

j_gene: TRBJ2-1
abundance: NA
d_gene: NA
v_gene: TRBV20-1
CDR3aa: CSAPKGNNEQFF
CDR3nt: TGCAGTGCCCCTAAAGGGAACAATGAGCAGTTCTTC

j_gene: TRBJ1-6
abundance: NA
d_gene: NA
v_gene: TRBV6-5
CDR3aa: CASRAGQLLNSPLHF
CDR3nt: TGTGCCAGCAGGGCGGGGCAGTTACTTAATTCACCCCTCCACTTT

j_gene: TRBJ1-1
abundance: NA
d_gene: TRBD1
v_gene: TRBV18
CDR3aa: CASSPLGTGANFEAFF
CDR3nt: TGTGCCAGCTCACCATTGGGGACAGGGGCTAACTTTGAAGCTTTCTTT

j_gene: TRBJ2-6
abundance: many
d_gene: NA
v_gene: TRBV7-2
CDR3aa: CASMGLSGANVLTF
CDR3nt: TGTGCCAGCATGGGGCTTTCTGGGGCCAACGTCCTGACTTTC

j_gene: TRBJ2-7
abundance: few
d_gene: NA
v_gene: TRBV20-1
CDR3aa: CSANPGAGSSYEQYF
CDR3nt: TGCAGTGCTAACCCCGGGGCGGGGAGCTCCTACGAGCAGTACTTC

j_gene: TRBJ2-1
abundance: NA
d_gene: TRBD2
v_gene: TRBV20-1
CDR3aa: CSATLAGIYNEQFF
CDR3nt: TGCAGTGCTACACTAGCGGGAATTTACAATGAGCAGTTCTTC

j_gene: TRBJ1-5
abundance: NA
d_gene: TRBD1
v_gene: TRBV15
CDR3aa: CATSFRTGISNQPQHF
CDR3nt: TGTGCCACCAGCTTTCGGACAGGGATAAGCAATCAGCCCCAGCATTTT

j_gene: TRBJ1-3
abundance: many
d_gene: NA
v_gene: TRBV5-4
CDR3aa: CASSLEAGNTIYF
CDR3nt: TGTGCCAGCAGCTTGGAGGCTGGAAACACCATATATTTT

j_gene: TRBJ2-2
abundance: many
d_gene: TRBD1
v_gene: TRBV28
CDR3aa: CASKTGGSNTGELFF
CDR3nt: TGTGCCAGCAAGACAGGGGGTAGCAACACCGGGGAGCTGTTTTTT

j_gene: TRBJ2-1
abundance: many
d_gene: NA
v_gene: TRBV7-9
CDR3aa: CASSLVQDPYNEQFF
CDR3nt: TGTGCCAGCAGCTTAGTCCAGGACCCCTACAATGAGCAGTTCTTC

j_gene: TRBJ2-7
abundance: many
d_gene: TRBD2
v_gene: TRBV7-2
CDR3aa: CASSEDYGGGAEVYEQYF
CDR3nt: TGTGCCAGCAGCGAAGACTATGGCGGGGGGGCCGAGGTCTACGAGCAGTACTTC

j_gene: TRBJ2-3
abundance: few
d_gene: TRBD2
v_gene: TRBV28
CDR3aa: CASSPGTSGTLDTQYF
CDR3nt: TGTGCCAGCAGTCCTGGGACTAGCGGGACCCTTGATACGCAGTATTTT

j_gene: TRBJ2-1
abundance: many
d_gene: TRBD2
v_gene: TRBV15
CDR3aa: CATSRVKSGGPNEQFF
CDR3nt: TGTGCCACCAGCAGAGTGAAAAGCGGGGGCCCCAATGAGCAGTTCTTC

j_gene: TRBJ1-3
abundance: many
d_gene: NA
v_gene: TRBV12-3/TRBV12-4
CDR3aa: CASSLRLLGGTTIYF
CDR3nt: TGTGCCAGCAGTTTACGATTGCTTGGAGGGACCACCATATATTTT

j_gene: TRBJ2-1
abundance: many
d_gene: TRBD2
v_gene: TRBV6-1
CDR3aa: CASTFPGGYNEQFF
CDR3nt: TGTGCCAGCACCTTCCCGGGGGGGTACAATGAGCAGTTCTTC

j_gene: TRBJ2-1
abundance: once
d_gene: NA
v_gene: TRBV20-1
CDR3aa: CSARGPVEWVDEQFF
CDR3nt: TGCAGTGCTAGAGGCCCGGTGGAGTGGGTGGATGAGCAGTTCTTC

j_gene: TRBJ2-7
abundance: many
d_gene: NA
v_gene: TRBV12-3/TRBV12-4
CDR3aa: CASSSPDEQYF
CDR3nt: TGTGCCAGCAGTTCCCCCGACGAGCAGTACTTC

j_gene: TRBJ2-5
abundance: NA
d_gene: TRBD1
v_gene: TRBV29-1
CDR3aa: CSSRGSETQYF
CDR3nt: TGCAGCTCCAGGGGGTCGGAGACCCAGTACTTC

j_gene: TRBJ2-5
abundance: many
d_gene: TRBD2
v_gene: TRBV20-1
CDR3aa: CSARDSRGLATETQYF
CDR3nt: TGCAGTGCTAGAGATAGCAGGGGACTAGCGACAGAGACCCAGTACTTC

j_gene: TRBJ2-1
abundance: many
d_gene: NA
v_gene: TRBV7-2
CDR3aa: CASSLAPRGGNEQFF
CDR3nt: TGTGCCAGCAGCTTAGCTCCCCGGGGAGGCAATGAGCAGTTCTTC

j_gene: TRBJ2-5
abundance: few
d_gene: NA
v_gene: TRBV28
CDR3aa: CASSYTQETQYF
CDR3nt: TGTGCCAGCAGTTACACCCAAGAGACCCAGTACTTC